This TCR beta chain was sequenced in a study of graft-versus-host responses after intestinal transplantation. Study details: Among the recipients, transplants were multivisceral, liver-intestinal, or isolated intestinal. Every recipient underwent anti-thymocyte globulin induction, then tacrolimus and steroids for two to four years.

About this clone itself: Its antigen is not identified.

The table came from immunoSEQ multiplex PCR; TCRdb's copy has only in-frame clones and leaves some out. In the table there are under 85,000 clones, less than 95% of which are singletons. Per germline, CDR1 MRHNA and CDR2 SNTAGT. This CDR3 comprises 16 residues. V lost 7 bases, J lost 0 bases, and 16 bases lay in between. The sample here was unstimulated CD8+ T cells sorted from spleen or lymph node cells, taken before intestinal transplant. This sequence joins TRBV6-4 and TRBJ2-1; possibly TRBD1 for D (6 bases). This clonotype was obtained from a human donor who received an intestinal transplant. This chain's CDR3 is CASKGVGQSSYNEQFF. CDR3 DNA sequence: TGTGCCAGCAAGGGGGTCGGACAGAGCTCCTACAATGAGCAGTTCTTC.